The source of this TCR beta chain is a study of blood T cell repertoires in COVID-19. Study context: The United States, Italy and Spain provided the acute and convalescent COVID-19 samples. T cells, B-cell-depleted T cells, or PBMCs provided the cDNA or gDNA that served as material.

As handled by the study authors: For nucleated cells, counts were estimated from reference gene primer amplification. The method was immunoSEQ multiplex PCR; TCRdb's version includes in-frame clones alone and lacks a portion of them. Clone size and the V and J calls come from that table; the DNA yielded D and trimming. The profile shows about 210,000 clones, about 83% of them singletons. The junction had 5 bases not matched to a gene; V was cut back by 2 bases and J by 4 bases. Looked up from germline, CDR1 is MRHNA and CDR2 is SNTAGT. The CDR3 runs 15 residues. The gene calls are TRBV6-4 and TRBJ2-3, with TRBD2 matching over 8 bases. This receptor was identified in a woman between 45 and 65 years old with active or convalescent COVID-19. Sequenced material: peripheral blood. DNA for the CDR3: TGTGCCAGCAGTGACGACGCGGGAGGAGCAGATACGCAGTATTTT. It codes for CASSDDAGGADTQYF.